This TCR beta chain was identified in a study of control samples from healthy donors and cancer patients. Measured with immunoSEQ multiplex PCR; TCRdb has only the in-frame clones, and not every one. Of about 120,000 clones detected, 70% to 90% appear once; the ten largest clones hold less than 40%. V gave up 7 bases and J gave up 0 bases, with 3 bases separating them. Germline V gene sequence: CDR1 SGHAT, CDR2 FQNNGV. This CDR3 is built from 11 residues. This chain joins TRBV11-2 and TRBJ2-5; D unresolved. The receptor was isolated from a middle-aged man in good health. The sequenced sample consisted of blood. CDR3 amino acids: CASTNQETQYF. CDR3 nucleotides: TGTGCCAGCACCAACCAAGAGACCCAGTACTTC.